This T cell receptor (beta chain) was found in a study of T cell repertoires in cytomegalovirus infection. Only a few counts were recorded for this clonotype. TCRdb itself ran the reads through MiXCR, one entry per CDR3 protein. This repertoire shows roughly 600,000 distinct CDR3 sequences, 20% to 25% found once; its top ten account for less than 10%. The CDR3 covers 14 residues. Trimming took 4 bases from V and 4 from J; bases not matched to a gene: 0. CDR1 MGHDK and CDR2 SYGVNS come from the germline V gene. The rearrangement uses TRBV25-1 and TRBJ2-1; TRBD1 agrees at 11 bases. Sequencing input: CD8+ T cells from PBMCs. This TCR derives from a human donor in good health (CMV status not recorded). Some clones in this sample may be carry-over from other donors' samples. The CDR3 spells CASSGDRGYNEQFF. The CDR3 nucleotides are TGTGCCAGCAGTGGGGACAGGGGGTACAATGAGCAGTTCTTC.